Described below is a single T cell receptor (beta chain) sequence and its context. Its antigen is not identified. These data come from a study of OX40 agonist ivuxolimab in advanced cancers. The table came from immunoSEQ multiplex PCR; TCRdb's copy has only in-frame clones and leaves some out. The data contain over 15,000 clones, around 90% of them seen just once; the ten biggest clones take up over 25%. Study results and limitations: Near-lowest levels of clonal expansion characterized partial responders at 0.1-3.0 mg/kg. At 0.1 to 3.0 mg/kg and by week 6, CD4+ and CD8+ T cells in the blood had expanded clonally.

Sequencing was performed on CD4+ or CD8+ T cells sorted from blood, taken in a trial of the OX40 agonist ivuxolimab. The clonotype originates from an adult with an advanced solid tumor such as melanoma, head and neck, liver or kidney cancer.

CDR3 nucleotide sequence: TGTGCCAGCAGCAAACCCCCCCCAAGGGCCCAGCATTTT. Amino acid sequence: CASSKPPPRAQHF. The V call is TRBV21-1, the J call TRBJ1-5. TRBV21-1 is a pseudogene segment. The CDR3 contains 13 residues.